This entry features one TCR beta chain sequence. Autoimmune disease history or systemic immunosuppression disqualified patients. Blood got drawn at baseline, again on cycle 4 day 1, and then on cycle 7 day 1. These data originate in a study of OX40 agonist ivuxolimab in advanced cancers. Study-level information: The dose of intravenous ivuxolimab that patients received every 2 weeks ranged from 0.01 to 10 mg/kg. Two cutaneous melanoma patients and one hepatocellular carcinoma patient, three in all, had partial responses.

Trimming cost V 1 base and J 9 bases; bases outside gene matches: 7. This CDR3 region has 14 residues. Germline V lookup: CDR1 SQVTM, CDR2 ANQGSEA. Assay used: immunoSEQ multiplex PCR; TCRdb lists only in-frame clones, some missing. There are roughly 49,000 clones in the sample; around 82% occur only once, and around 2.9% lies in the top ten. This receptor was taken from an adult with an advanced solid tumor such as melanoma, head and neck, liver or kidney cancer. Sequencing used CD4+ or CD8+ T cells sorted from blood, obtained in a trial of the OX40 agonist ivuxolimab. The chain carries TRBV29-1 and TRBJ2-1; 9 bases are a match to TRBD2. CDR3 region: CSVEGTSAMGEQFF. The DNA of the CDR3 is TGCAGCGTTGAAGGGACTAGCGCCATGGGTGAGCAGTTCTTC.